The text below deals with one T cell receptor (beta chain). What it binds is not known. The CDR3 is 14 residues long. Trimming took off 6 bases at V and 1 base at J, with 12 bases between the two ends. CDR1 and CDR2 from the germline V gene are LGHDT and YNNKEL (reference sequence). Reverse transcription used about 0.5 to 1 ug RNA and random hexamers. The TCR beta CDR3 was amplified by immunoSEQ multiplex PCR across 54 Vbeta, 13 Jbeta. TCRdb processed the immunoSEQ multiplex PCR reads anew with MiXCR; each CDR3 protein has one entry. The sample contains 150,000 to 200,000 distinct CDR3 sequences, 90% to 95% of which appear only once. Negative isolation yielded CD8+ and CD4+ T cells; FACS enriched TEMRA cells. This sample is drawn from a study of CD8 T cells in Susac syndrome. Findings of the study overall: That the number of individuals in its TCR sequencing and HLA analysis was relatively small was acknowledged by the study.

The rearrangement links TRBV3-1 to TRBJ1-1; tentatively, D is TRBD1 (5 bases). This TCR derives from a human donor in good health. What was sequenced was CD4+ T cells from PBMCs. CDR3 sequence reads: CASRDTGANTEAFF. The CDR3 bases are TGTGCCAGCAGAGATACCGGGGCGAACACTGAAGCTTTCTTT.